This is a list of T cell receptor beta chains from one sample in a study of Tregs in tolerant kidney transplant recipients. The data were produced by immunoSEQ multiplex PCR, yet TCRdb's version contains in-frame clones alone and is incomplete. The sample has more than 70,000 clones; about 91% are singletons. Sequenced here: CD4+ T cells from blood (PBMCs), sampled 24 months after the transplant. Every receptor here comes from a human patient who received a combined kidney and bone marrow transplant. Some T cells may be transferred from the graft donor. Both conserved end residues are part of each CDR3. Each record gives: D gene, V gene, J gene, clone size, CDR3 protein, CDR3 DNA. A D gene is named only where the DNA matches it firmly. Where a row states a size, it is once, few, many or the class of an expanded clone; other rows omit it.

TRBD2	TRBV11-2	TRBJ2-1	-	CASSSQLAAHENEQFF	TGTGCCAGCAGCTCCCAACTAGCGGCACATGAGAATGAGCAGTTCTTC
-	TRBV15	TRBJ1-6	-	CATSRVQGRNSPLHF	TGTGCCACCAGCAGAGTTCAGGGTCGAAATTCACCCCTCCACTTT
TRBD2	TRBV18	TRBJ2-3	once	CASSLLSGGATDTQYF	TGTGCCAGCTCACTCCTTAGCGGGGGGGCCACAGATACGCAGTATTTT
-	TRBV11-2	TRBJ1-2	-	CASSSGTLTGPGPNYGYTF	TGTGCCAGCAGCTCCGGCACACTTACAGGACCCGGACCTAACTATGGCTACACCTTC
-	TRBV6-5	TRBJ2-5	-	CATTDRLWETQYF	TGTGCCACCACGGACAGACTTTGGGAGACCCAGTACTTC
-	TRBV18	TRBJ2-1	-	CASSGGSSSYNEQFF	TGTGCCAGCTCAGGCGGTTCAAGCTCCTACAATGAGCAGTTCTTC
-	TRBV5-1	TRBJ1-5	-	CASSLATGSQPQHF	TGCGCCAGCAGCTTGGCCACAGGGAGTCAGCCCCAGCATTTT
-	TRBV11-3	TRBJ1-1	-	CASSLGTHTEAFF	TGTGCCAGCAGCTTAGGAACACACACTGAAGCTTTCTTT
-	TRBV7-9	TRBJ1-2	-	CASSLGEGGYTF	TGTGCCAGCAGCTTAGGGGAGGGCGGCTACACCTTC
-	TRBV5-1	TRBJ1-1	-	CASSFVRNTEAFF	TGCGCCAGCAGCTTTGTCAGGAACACTGAAGCTTTCTTT
TRBD2	TRBV5-1	TRBJ2-3	-	CASNGASGTDTQYF	TGCGCCAGCAATGGGGCTAGCGGTACAGATACGCAGTATTTT